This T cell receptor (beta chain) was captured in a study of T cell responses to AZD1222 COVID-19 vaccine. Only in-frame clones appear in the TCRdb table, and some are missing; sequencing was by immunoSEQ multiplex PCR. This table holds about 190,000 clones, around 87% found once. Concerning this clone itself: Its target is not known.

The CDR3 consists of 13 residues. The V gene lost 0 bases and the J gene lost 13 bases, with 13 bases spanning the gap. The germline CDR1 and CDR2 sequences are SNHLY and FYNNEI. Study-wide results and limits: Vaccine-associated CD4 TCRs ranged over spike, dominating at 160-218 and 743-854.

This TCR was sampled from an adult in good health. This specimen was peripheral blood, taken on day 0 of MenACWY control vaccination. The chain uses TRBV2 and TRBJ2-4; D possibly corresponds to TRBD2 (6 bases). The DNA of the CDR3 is TGTGCCAGCAGTGAAGCGGGGTTAGCGGTACAGTACTTC. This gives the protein CASSEAGLAVQYF.